Following are 13 T cell receptor beta chains from one sample sequenced in a study of regulatory T cells in long-lasting Graves disease. Building the TCR beta libraries relied on iRepertoire HTBI primers, and CDR3 regions underwent Arm-PCR. TCRdb reanalysed the multiplex PCR reads using MiXCR and keeps one entry per CDR3 protein. This table holds 560,000 or so distinct CDR3 sequences, 15% to 20% found once. Documented time point: newly diagnosed GD, antithyroid drugs for less than 3 months. The TCR library was prepared using RNA isolated from PBMCs. These data were likewise used in another study, on T cells in Graves' hyperthyroidism and ophthalmopathy.

The sequencing here drew on peripheral blood mononuclear cells (PBMCs), taken at new diagnosis, from a patient treated with antithyroid drugs. These receptors were obtained from a man aged 18 to 30 with Graves disease.

This clonotype was detected many times. The V gene is TRBV6-1, the J gene TRBJ2-5; 7 positions match TRBD1. Looked up from germline, CDR1 is MNHNS and CDR2 is SASEGT. Unmatched junction bases numbered 6, after V lost 5 bases and J lost 0 bases. This CDR3 has 15 residues. The CDR3 nucleotides read TGTGCCAGCAGTCCCCTGGACAGGAACCAAGAGACCCAGTACTTC. The encoded protein is CASSPLDRNQETQYF.

This clonotype was detected many times. The rearrangement links TRBV2 to TRBJ2-7, with 7 bases that match TRBD2. The CDR3 contains 14 residues. Germline values: CDR1 SNHLY, CDR2 FYNNEI. V shed 9 bases, J shed 4 bases, and the junction held 12 bases outside the gene matches. In nucleotides, the CDR3 is TGTGCCAGTCTAAGCGGGGCTAGTCAGTACGAGCAGTACTTC. Its protein product is CASLSGASQYEQYF.

This clonotype came up many times. This chain uses TRBV7-9 with TRBJ1-1; D possibly corresponds to TRBD1 (6 bases). The CDR3 has 14 residues. V lost 6 bases to trimming and J lost 5 bases, with 16 bases between them. Germline values: CDR1 SEHNR, CDR2 FQNEAQ (reference sequence). In nucleotides, the CDR3 is TGTGCCAGCAGTTTTCGACAGGCTCGGACTGAAGCTTTCTTT. It yields the protein CASSFRQARTEAFF. The entire variable domain, with the rest obtained from reference TRBV7-9 and TRBJ1-1, is as follows: DTGVSQNPRHKITKRGQNVTFRCDPISEHNRLYWYRQTLGQGPEFLTYFQNEAQLEKSRLLSDRFSAERPKGSFSTLEIQRTEQGDSAMYLCASSFRQARTEAFFGQGTRLTVV.

This clonotype was recorded a few times. The J gene is TRBJ1-2, the V gene TRBV7-2, with 7 bases identical to TRBD1. This CDR3 is 14 amino acids long. Looked up from germline, CDR1 is SGHTA and CDR2 is FQGNSA. V lost 5 bases to trimming and J lost 4 bases; unmatched junction nucleotides: 7. The CDR3, as DNA: TGTGCCAGCAGCATGGGACAGAGGTTCTATGGCTACACCTTC. This translates into CASSMGQRFYGYTF. The complete variable domain, with remaining parts taken from reference TRBV7-2 and TRBJ1-2, reads GAGVSQSPSNKVTEKGKDVELRCDPISGHTALYWYRQSLGQGLEFLIYFQGNSAPDKSGLPSDRFSAERTGGSVSTLTIQRTQQEDSAVYLCASSMGQRFYGYTFGSGTRLTVV.

The table lists this clonotype with many counts. The chain couples TRBV27 to TRBJ2-5; D gene ambiguous. Germline assignment: CDR1 MNHEY and CDR2 SMNVEV (reference sequence). The V and J ends lost 5 bases and 10 bases respectively, with 20 bases between them. This CDR3 region has 14 residues. The CDR3 sequence: CASSPWTATEDQYF. CDR3 nucleotide sequence: TGTGCCAGCAGTCCCTGGACGGCGACGGAAGACCAGTACTTC.

This clonotype was counted many times. The gene calls are TRBV2 and TRBJ2-7; perhaps TRBD1 as D (8 bases). Germline values: CDR1 SNHLY, CDR2 FYNNEI. The CDR3 spans 17 residues. V was shortened by 3 bases and J by 3 bases, with 21 bases between the two germline ends. CDR3 DNA sequence: TGTGCCAGCAGTGATTACCATCTGACAGGGGACTACTACGAGCAGTACTTC. Protein product: CASSDYHLTGDYYEQYF.

This clonotype appeared a few times. The genes are TRBV13 and TRBJ2-7, with D possibly matching TRBD2 (6 bases). Germline V gene sequence: CDR1 PRHDT, CDR2 FYEKMQ (reference sequence). The V gene lost 5 bases and the J gene lost 2 bases, with 19 bases spanning the gap. The CDR3 length is 16 residues. The CDR3 coding sequence is TGTGCCAGCAGCAGTCTGGGAGGAGTGGCCCCCTACGAGCAGTACTTC. Its translation is CASSSLGGVAPYEQYF.

This clonotype was counted ten times or more. This chain connects TRBV24-1 to TRBJ2-2; D is perhaps TRBD2 (5 bases). V was cut by 4 bases and J by 6 bases, with 14 bases left in between. Germline CDR1 reads KGHDR; CDR2 reads SFDVKD. This CDR3 has 15 amino acids. CDR3 nucleotides: TGTGCCACCAGTGAGCCCAAAGAGCGGTCCGGGGAGCTGTTTTTT. It encodes CATSEPKERSGELFF.

In this sample, this clonotype turned up a few times. The chain employs TRBV5-1 and TRBJ2-7; D is unresolved. Germline assignment: CDR1 SGHRS and CDR2 YFSETQ. Trimming stripped 4 bases from V and 0 bases from J, with 14 bases between. CDR3 length: 15 amino acids. The CDR3 is CASSQTLAISYEQYF. CDR3 sequence (DNA): TGCGCCAGCAGCCAGACACTCGCGATCTCCTACGAGCAGTACTTC.

At least ten counts were recorded for this clonotype. The chain joins TRBV20-1 to TRBJ2-3; 12 bases are shared with TRBD2. Germline lookup yields CDR1 DFQATT and CDR2 SNEGSKA (reference sequence). V gave up 5 bases and J gave up 7 bases; unmatched junction bases: 7. This CDR3 has 14 amino acids. The CDR3 spells CSASRTSGINTQYF. Here the CDR3 DNA reads TGCAGTGCTTCGCGGACTAGCGGGATAAATACGCAGTATTTT.

This clonotype has a handful of counts. The rearrangement uses TRBV3-1 and TRBJ2-7, with 9 bases that match TRBD2. This CDR3 spans 15 amino acids. The germline CDR1 and CDR2 sequences are LGHDT and YNNKEL (reference sequence). V lost 3 bases to trimming and J lost 3 bases; unmatched junction nucleotides: 6. As DNA, the CDR3 is TGTGCCAGCAGCCAGGGGGAAGCGGGAGGCTACGAGCAGTACTTC. Its translation: CASSQGEAGGYEQYF.

The chain uses TRBV3-1 and TRBJ2-5, with 8 positions matching TRBD2. CDR3 length equals 15 residues. Germline loops: CDR1 LGHDT, CDR2 YNNKEL (reference sequence). V lost 1 base and J lost 3; bases outside the gene matches: 4. CDR3 amino acids: CASSQARGGKETQYF. The CDR3 nucleotides are TGTGCCAGCAGCCAAGCCCGCGGGGGGAAAGAGACCCAGTACTTC.

This clonotype was observed at least ten times. J is TRBJ2-2 and V is TRBV5-1; no definite D call. CDR1 and CDR2 (germline): SGHRS, YFSETQ. The CDR3 is 16 residues long. V was clipped by 0 bases and J by 0 bases, with 9 bases between them. The CDR3 region has the DNA TGCGCCAGCAGCTTGGAACCAGCGCCGAACACCGGGGAGCTGTTTTTT. Its translation: CASSLEPAPNTGELFF.